This T cell receptor beta chain was identified during a study of regulatory T cells in long-lasting Graves disease. Time point denoted: newly diagnosed GD, antithyroid drugs for less than 3 months. Preparation of the TCR library used RNA extracted from PBMCs. Arm-PCR of CDR3 regions and iRepertoire HTBI primers were used to build TCR beta libraries. MiXCR, run by TCRdb on the multiplex PCR reads, gives a single entry per CDR3 protein. This sample yields hundreds of thousands of distinct CDR3 sequences, of which about 13% are seen a single time; approximately 9.3% belongs to the top ten. This clonotype appeared many times. Germline CDR1 and CDR2: MNHEY and SVGEGT. The CDR3 extends over 15 amino acids. V dropped 5 bases and J dropped 0 bases, with 12 bases sitting between them. These data also featured in a second study, about T cells in Graves' hyperthyroidism and ophthalmopathy. This second report adds: RT-PCR in the first round (using the HTBI primer set) targeted the TCR CDR3.

The sequence was obtained from a young man with Graves disease. The J gene is TRBJ2-3, the V gene TRBV6-2 or TRBV6-3; D gene uncertain. Sequencing was performed on peripheral blood mononuclear cells (PBMCs), taken at new diagnosis, from a patient treated with antithyroid drugs. The CDR3 nucleotides read TGTGCCAGCAGTGAAGGGCTGGCAAGCACAGATACGCAGTATTTT. Protein: CASSEGLASTDTQYF.